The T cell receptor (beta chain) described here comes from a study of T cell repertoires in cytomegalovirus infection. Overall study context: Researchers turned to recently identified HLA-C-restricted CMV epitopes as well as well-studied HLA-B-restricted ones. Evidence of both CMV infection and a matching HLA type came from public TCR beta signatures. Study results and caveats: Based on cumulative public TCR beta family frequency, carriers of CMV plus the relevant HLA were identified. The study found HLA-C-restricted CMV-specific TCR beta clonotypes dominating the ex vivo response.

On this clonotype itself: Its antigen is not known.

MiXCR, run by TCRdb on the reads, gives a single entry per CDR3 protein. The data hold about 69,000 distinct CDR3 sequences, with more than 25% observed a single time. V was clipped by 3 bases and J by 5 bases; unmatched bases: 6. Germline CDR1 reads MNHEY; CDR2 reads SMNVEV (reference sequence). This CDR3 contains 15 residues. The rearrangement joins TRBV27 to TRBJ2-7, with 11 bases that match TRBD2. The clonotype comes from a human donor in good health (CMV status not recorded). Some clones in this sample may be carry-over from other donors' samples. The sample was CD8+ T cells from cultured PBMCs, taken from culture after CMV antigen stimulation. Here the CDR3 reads CASSLGLAAPNEQYF. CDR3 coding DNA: TGTGCCAGCAGTTTGGGACTAGCGGCCCCCAACGAGCAGTACTTC.